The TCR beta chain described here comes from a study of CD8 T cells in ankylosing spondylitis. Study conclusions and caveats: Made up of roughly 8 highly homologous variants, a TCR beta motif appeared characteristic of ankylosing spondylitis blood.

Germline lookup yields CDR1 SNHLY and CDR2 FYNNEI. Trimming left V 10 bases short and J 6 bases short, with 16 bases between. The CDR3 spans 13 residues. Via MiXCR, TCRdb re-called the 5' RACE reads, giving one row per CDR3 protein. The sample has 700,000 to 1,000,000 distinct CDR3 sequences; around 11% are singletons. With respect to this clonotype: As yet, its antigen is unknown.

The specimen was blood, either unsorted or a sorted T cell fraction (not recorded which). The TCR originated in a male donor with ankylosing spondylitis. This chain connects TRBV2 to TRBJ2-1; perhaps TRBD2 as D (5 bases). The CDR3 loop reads CATAREWGNEQFF. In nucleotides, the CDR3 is TGTGCCACCGCAAGGGAGTGGGGCAATGAGCAGTTCTTC.